One and the same sample provided the 22 T cell receptor delta chains below, sequenced in a study of Vδ1+ human thymocytes. Study outcomes and limitations: In the thymus, TRG and TRD repertoires looked highly polyclonal with Gaussian CDR3 lengths.

These receptors' targets are unknown. The template was reverse-transcribed extracted RNA. Multiplex PCR used pooled V-gene forward primers and a constant-region reverse primer to amplify CDR3s. TCRdb reran clone calling via CATT on the multiplex PCR reads. This table holds tens of thousands of delta-chain clones, approximately 32% found once. Sequenced: Vdelta1+ gamma-delta thymocytes from the thymus. Subset denoted: FACS-sorted CD3+ TCRalphabeta- TCRVdelta1+ TCRVdelta2- thymocytes. These TCRs come from a boy in the first two years of life who had congenital heart surgery.

The chain uses TRDV1 and TRDJ1; D may be TRDD3 (6 bases). Deletions cut 2 bases from V and 7 bases from J, with 17 bases between. CDR1 is TSWWSYY, CDR2 QGS, per germline. The CDR3 loop spans 15 amino acids. DNA of the CDR3: TGTGCTCTTGGGGAATCCTTGTGGGGGGACCTTAAACTCATCTTT. Its protein is CALGESLWGDLKLIF.

In its sample, this clone ranks as medium-sized. This sequence joins TRDV1 and TRDJ1; 8 nucleotides align to TRDD2. Trimming at V came to 4 bases and at J to 0 bases, leaving 25 bases not matched to a gene. The CDR3 loop spans 22 amino acids. The germline V gene encodes CDR1 TSWWSYY and CDR2 QGS. The CDR3, as DNA: TGTGCTCTTGGGGGAACCCTTCCTAACATCGTGGGAAGATACCCCTACACCGATAAACTCATCTTT. This gives the protein CALGGTLPNIVGRYPYTDKLIF.

The chain employs TRDV1 and TRDJ1; D perhaps matches TRDD2 (5 bases). The V end lost 4 bases, the J end lost 4 bases, and 16 bases lay between the germline ends. The CDR3 loop spans 15 amino acids. Germline lookup yields CDR1 TSWWSYY and CDR2 QGS. The CDR3 loop is CALGGFPANIDKLIF. The CDR3 bases are TGTGCTCTTGGGGGCTTCCCCGCGAACATCGATAAACTCATCTTT.

This chain links TRDV1 with TRDJ1, with TRDD3 matching 9 bases. Germline CDR1 and CDR2: TSWWSYY and QGS. The CDR3 sequence is 22 residues long. The V and J ends lost 1 base and 0 bases, in that order; junction bases with no gene match: 21. CDR3 in DNA: TGTGCTCTTGGGGAACGTAAACCCAAACAACTGGGGGACTCACCTTACACCGATAAACTCATCTTT. This codes for CALGERKPKQLGDSPYTDKLIF.

This clone was seen many times. The V call is TRDV1, the J call TRDJ1; no definite D call. Germline CDR1 and CDR2: TSWWSYY and QGS. CDR3 size: 17 residues. V was shortened by 7 bases and J by 1 base, with 22 bases between the two germline ends. The CDR3 DNA is TGTGCTCTTGTTCAAGTGAACCCCCGACCCCCCACCGATAAACTCATCTTT. Amino acids: CALVQVNPRPPTDKLIF.

The chain is built from TRDV1 and TRDJ1; 11 bases agree with TRDD3. This CDR3 spans 23 amino acids. V was pared by 0 bases and J by 3 bases, with 24 bases of the junction left unmatched. The germline gives CDR1 TSWWSYY, CDR2 QGS. CDR3: CALGELFPSPRVGDTGTSDKLIF. In nucleotides, the CDR3 is TGTGCTCTTGGGGAACTTTTTCCTAGCCCGCGGGTGGGGGATACGGGGACTTCCGATAAACTCATCTTT.

The V call is TRDV1, the J call TRDJ1, with a weak D call TRDD3 (6 bases). The CDR3 is 15 residues long. Germline CDR1 TSWWSYY, CDR2 QGS. V lost 2 bases and J 2 bases, leaving 12 bases between the germline ends. CDR3 in amino acids: CALGEYLGGTDKLIF. CDR3 nucleotides: TGTGCTCTTGGGGAATATTTGGGGGGGACCGATAAACTCATCTTT.

V and J are TRDV1 and TRDJ2; TRDD3 matches at 11 bases. CDR1 is TSWWSYY, CDR2 QGS, per germline. CDR3 size: 22 residues. Unmatched junction bases numbered 20, after V lost 5 bases and J lost 0 bases. The CDR3, as DNA: TGTGCTCTTGGGAACCCCGCTTCCTACTGGGGGATAGACGGGGCTTTGACAGCACAACTCTTCTTT. It yields the protein CALGNPASYWGIDGALTAQLFF.

This clone was recorded a few times. The chain employs TRDV1 and TRDJ1; TRDD3 aligns across 11 bases. CDR3 length equals 20 residues. Germline V gene data show CDR1 as TSWWSYY and CDR2 as QGS. Unmatched junction bases numbered 23, after V lost 3 bases and J lost 8 bases. In nucleotides, the CDR3 is TGTGCTCTTGGGGACCGCGATACCCGGTACTGGGGGATAGAAGACAAAAAACTCATCTTT. This translates into CALGDRDTRYWGIEDKKLIF.

This chain joins TRDV1 and TRDJ1; 8 bases are shared with TRDD3. Trimming took 3 bases from V and 0 from J; bases not matched to a gene: 18. The CDR3 is 20 residues long. Germline assignment: CDR1 TSWWSYY and CDR2 QGS. The CDR3: CALGDPASFLGDQYTDKLIF. The CDR3 DNA reads TGTGCTCTTGGGGATCCAGCTTCCTTTCTGGGGGACCAGTACACCGATAAACTCATCTTT.

This clone has only a few counts. V is TRDV1 and J is TRDJ1; D ambiguous. CDR1 TSWWSYY and CDR2 QGS come from the germline V gene. This CDR3 has 15 residues. The V end was cut by 1 base, the J end by 0 bases, with 9 bases between. CDR3 in amino acids: CALGEPSRYTDKLIF. The CDR3 coding sequence is TGTGCTCTTGGGGAACCTAGCCGGTACACCGATAAACTCATCTTT.

By its share, this clone is medium-sized. This rearrangement joins TRDV1 to TRDJ1; D not resolved. The CDR3 is 14 amino acids. V was pared by 2 bases and J by 0 bases, with 7 bases between. CDR1 and CDR2 from the germline V gene are TSWWSYY and QGS. CDR3 in DNA: TGTGCTCTTGGGGAAAGAGGGTACACCGATAAACTCATCTTT. It specifies CALGERGYTDKLIF.

This clone is labeled as medium-sized. The chain links TRDV1 to TRDJ1; 9 bases are shared with TRDD2. The CDR3 runs 16 residues. Per the germline V gene, CDR1 is TSWWSYY and CDR2 is QGS. With 4 bases clipped from V and 5 bases from J, the junction kept 11 bases outside the gene matches. The CDR3 reads CALGAFLRPTLDKLIF. The CDR3 DNA follows: TGTGCTCTTGGGGCCTTCCTACGACCCACCCTAGATAAACTCATCTTT.

The chain employs TRDV1 and TRDJ1, with 11 positions matching TRDD3. J was trimmed by 0 bases and V by 2 bases; bases with no gene match: 20. The CDR3 length is 22 residues. The germline V gene has CDR1 TSWWSYY and CDR2 QGS. CDR3 in amino acids: CALGELTTHWGIRNPYTDKLIF. As DNA, the CDR3 is TGTGCTCTTGGGGAATTAACAACCCACTGGGGGATAAGGAATCCCTACACCGATAAACTCATCTTT.

J is TRDJ1 and V is TRDV1, with TRDD3 matching 9 bases. This CDR3 comprises 17 residues. CDR1 is TSWWSYY and CDR2 is QGS in the germline V gene. V was pared by 3 bases and J by 3 bases, with 11 bases of the junction left unmatched. In DNA form, the CDR3 reads TGTGCTCTTGGGGACCCTACATCTGGGGGATTTTCCGATAAACTCATCTTT. Protein: CALGDPTSGGFSDKLIF.

The genes are TRDV1 and TRDJ1, with 11 nucleotides matching TRDD3. J gave up 2 bases and V 4 bases, and 15 bases lay outside the gene matches. This CDR3 is built from 19 residues. Looked up from germline, CDR1 is TSWWSYY and CDR2 is QGS. The CDR3 here is CALGAVDPATGGYTDKLIF. The CDR3 DNA is TGTGCTCTTGGGGCCGTCGATCCTGCTACTGGGGGATATACCGATAAACTCATCTTT.

In the case of this clone: One base away lies a much larger clone, so this may be a sequencing read error. This sequence joins TRDV1 and TRDJ1; 11 nucleotides align to TRDD3. The CDR3 is 22 residues long. V lost 3 bases and J lost 0; bases outside the gene matches: 21. Germline CDR1 TSWWSYY, CDR2 QGS. The CDR3 spells CALGDHGPSGLLGDSNTDKLIF. In DNA, the CDR3 is TGTGCTCTTGGGGACCACGGGCCTTCCGGCCTACTGGGGGATAGCAACACCGATAAACTCATCTTT.

J is TRDJ1 and V is TRDV1; 8 nucleotides match TRDD3. Per germline, CDR1 TSWWSYY and CDR2 QGS. CDR3 length equals 18 residues. Germline trimming cut 5 bases from V and 0 bases from J; bases unmatched to any gene: 14. CDR3 amino acids: CALGKSAIVLGDTDKLIF. CDR3 DNA sequence: TGTGCTCTTGGGAAGTCGGCCATCGTACTGGGGGACACCGATAAACTCATCTTT.

This chain joins TRDV1 and TRDJ1; TRDD3 matches 9 bases. CDR3 size: 16 residues. The V and J ends lost 2 bases and 4 bases, in that order; junction bases with no gene match: 8. Germline CDR1 TSWWSYY, CDR2 QGS. For the CDR3, the DNA is TGTGCTCTTGGGGAAGGGAAGTGGGGGATAGTCGATAAACTCATCTTT. Protein: CALGEGKWGIVDKLIF.

In its sample, this clone was seen a few times. The chain carries TRDV1 and TRDJ1; the D gene is possibly TRDD3 (6 bases). Trimming shortened V by 0 bases and J by 7 bases, and 36 bases separated the two germline ends. The CDR3 runs 22 residues. The germline gives CDR1 TSWWSYY, CDR2 QGS. As DNA, the CDR3 is TGTGCTCTTGGGGAACTAGCCGCTGGTAGAGGGGCCTACGGGCTGGGGACCCTTAAACTCATCTTT. As protein: CALGELAAGRGAYGLGTLKLIF.

This clone has just a few counts. This sample also contains other DNA sequences that code for the same CDR3. This chain connects TRDV1 to TRDJ1, with TRDD3 matching 12 bases. In germline, CDR1 is TSWWSYY, CDR2 QGS. Trimming at V came to 3 bases and at J to 9 bases, leaving 5 bases not matched to a gene. The CDR3 is made up of 14 amino acids. The CDR3 region is CALGDGTGGYQLIF. CDR3 bases: TGTGCTCTTGGGGACGGTACTGGGGGATACCAACTCATCTTT.

As to this clone: The sample holds other DNA sequences that translate to the same CDR3. V usage is TRDV1 and J usage is TRDJ1; D not certain. CDR3 length equals 14 residues. V lost 0 bases to trimming and J lost 4 bases, with 9 bases between them. CDR1 TSWWSYY and CDR2 QGS come from the germline V gene. This CDR3 is CALGELRGGDKLIF. CDR3 nucleotides: TGTGCTCTTGGGGAACTAAGGGGTGGCGATAAACTCATCTTT.